Reported below is one T cell receptor beta chain. Its target is not known. V was pared by 1 base and J by 5 bases, with 18 bases between. CDR3 length: 16 amino acids. Germline loops: CDR1 MGHRA, CDR2 YSYEKL. This sample was taken from a study of human T cells and chemical hapten exposure. As for the study in general: From small differences in pooled library volume came most of the variation in per-sample TCR yields. General study results and limits: The number of TCRs above 1 in 1000 frequency did not change after DPC sensitization.

Time point in this sample: healthy volunteer bleed at 2 weeks. Extraction of total RNA was performed on unfractionated whole blood. Unique molecular identifiers were attached to individual cDNA molecules during library preparation. Original processing methods: A per-sample median of about 100,000 TCRs was observed, with counts ranging from roughly 20,000 to 700,000. TCRdb passed the RACE reads through MiXCR, listing each CDR3 protein once. For this entry, the V and J calls and clone size follow TCRdb and not the study's own pipeline. The profile shows around 45,000 distinct CDR3 sequences, 3.5% to 4.5% of them singletons.

This sequence originates from a human donor in good health. Some clones in this sample may be carry-over from other donors' samples. The chain employs TRBV4-1 and TRBJ2-7, with D uncertain. Sequencing was done on a sample of whole blood. The CDR3: CASSQVKLIERNEQYF. DNA of the CDR3: TGCGCCAGCAGCCAAGTTAAGCTGATCGAAAGGAACGAGCAGTACTTC.